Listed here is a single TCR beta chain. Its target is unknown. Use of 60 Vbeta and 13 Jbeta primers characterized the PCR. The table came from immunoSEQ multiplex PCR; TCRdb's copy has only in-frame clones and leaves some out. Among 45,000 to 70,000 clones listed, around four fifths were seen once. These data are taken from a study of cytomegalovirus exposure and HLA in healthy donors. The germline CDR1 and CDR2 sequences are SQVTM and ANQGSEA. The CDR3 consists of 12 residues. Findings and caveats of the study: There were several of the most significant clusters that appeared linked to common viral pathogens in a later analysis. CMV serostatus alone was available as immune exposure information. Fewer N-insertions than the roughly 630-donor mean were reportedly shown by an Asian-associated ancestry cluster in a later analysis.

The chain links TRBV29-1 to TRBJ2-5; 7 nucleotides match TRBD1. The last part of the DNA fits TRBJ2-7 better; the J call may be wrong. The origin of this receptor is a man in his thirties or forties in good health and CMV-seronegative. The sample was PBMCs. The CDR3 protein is CSVRDRTYEQYF. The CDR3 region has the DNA TGCAGCGTGAGGGACAGAACCTACGAGCAGTACTTC.